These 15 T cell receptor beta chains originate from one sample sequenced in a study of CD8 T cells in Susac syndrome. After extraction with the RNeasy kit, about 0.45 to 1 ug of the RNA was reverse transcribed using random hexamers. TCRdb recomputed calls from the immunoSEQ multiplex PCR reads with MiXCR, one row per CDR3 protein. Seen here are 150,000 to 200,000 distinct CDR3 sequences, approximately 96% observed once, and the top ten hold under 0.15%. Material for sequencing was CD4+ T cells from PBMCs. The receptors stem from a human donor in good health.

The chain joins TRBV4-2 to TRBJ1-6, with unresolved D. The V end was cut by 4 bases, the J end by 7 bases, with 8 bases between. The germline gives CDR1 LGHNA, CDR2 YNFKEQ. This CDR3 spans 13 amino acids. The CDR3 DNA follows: TGTGCCAGCAGCCGCCAAATCAATTCACCCCTCCACTTT. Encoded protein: CASSRQINSPLHF.

The CDR3 DNA sequence: TGTGCCAGTAGTATGGGTGCCAACAATGAGCAGTTCTTC. Its translation is CASSMGANNEQFF. The genes are TRBV19 and TRBJ2-1; D is ambiguous. This CDR3 region has 13 residues. The V and J ends lost 3 bases and 5 bases respectively, with 8 bases between them. The germline V gene encodes CDR1 LNHDA and CDR2 SQIVND (reference sequence).

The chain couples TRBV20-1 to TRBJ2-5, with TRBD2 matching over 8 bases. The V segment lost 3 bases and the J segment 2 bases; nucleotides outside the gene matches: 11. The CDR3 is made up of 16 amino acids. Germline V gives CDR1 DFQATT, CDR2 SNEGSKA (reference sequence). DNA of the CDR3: TGCAGTGCTAGCGGGGGGGCCGAGCTGGGGCAAGAGACCCAGTACTTC. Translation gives CSASGGAELGQETQYF.

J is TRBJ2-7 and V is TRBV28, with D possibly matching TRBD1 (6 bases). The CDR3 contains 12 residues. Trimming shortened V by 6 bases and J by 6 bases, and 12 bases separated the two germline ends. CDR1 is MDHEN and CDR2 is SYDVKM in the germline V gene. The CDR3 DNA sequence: TGTGCCAGCAGAAGAGGACAGTCCGAGCAGTACTTC. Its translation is CASRRGQSEQYF.

CDR3 nucleotides: TGTGCCAGCAGTATTCCAAGCAGAAATCAGCCCCAGCATTTT. Protein sequence: CASSIPSRNQPQHF. This chain links TRBV28 with TRBJ1-5; no firm D call. CDR3 length: 14 residues. Looked up from germline, CDR1 is MDHEN and CDR2 is SYDVKM. Trimming took off 5 bases at V and 4 bases at J, with 12 bases between the two ends.

CDR3 region: CASSQSSNDYSNQPQHF. The CDR3, as DNA: TGCGCCAGCAGTCAATCAAGTAACGATTATAGCAATCAGCCCCAGCATTTT. The chain employs TRBV23-1 and TRBJ1-5; D not resolved. TRBV23-1 is assigned to the ORF class and has an uncertain function. The CDR3 is 17 residues long. The germline V and J ends were trimmed by 0 bases and 0 bases, with 12 bases remaining between them.

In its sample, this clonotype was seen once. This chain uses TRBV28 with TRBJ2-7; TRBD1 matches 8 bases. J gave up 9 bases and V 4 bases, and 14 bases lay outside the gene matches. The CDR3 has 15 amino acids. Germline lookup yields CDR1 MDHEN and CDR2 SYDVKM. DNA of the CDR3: TGTGCCAGCAGTTCCCACAGAGAGCCAACAGGGGGGCAGTACTTC. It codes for CASSSHREPTGGQYF. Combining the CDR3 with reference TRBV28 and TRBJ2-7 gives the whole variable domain DVKVTQSSRYLVKRTGEKVFLECVQDMDHENMFWYRQDPGLGLRLIYFSYDVKMKEKGDIPEGYSVSREKKERFSLILESASTNQTSMYLCASSSHREPTGGQYFGPGTRLTVT.

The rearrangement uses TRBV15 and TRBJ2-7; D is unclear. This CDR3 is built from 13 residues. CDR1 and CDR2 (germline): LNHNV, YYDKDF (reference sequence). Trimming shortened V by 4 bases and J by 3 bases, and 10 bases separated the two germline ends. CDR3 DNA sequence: TGTGCCACCAGCATCCAAAACAGCTACGAGCAGTACTTC. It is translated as CATSIQNSYEQYF.

In DNA, the CDR3 is TGTGCCAGCAGCGTAGGTCTCCAAGAGACCCAGTACTTC. Translating gives CASSVGLQETQYF. The V gene is TRBV9, the J gene TRBJ2-5, with no clear D. This CDR3 is 13 amino acids long. Germline CDR1 and CDR2: SGDLS and YYNGEE. Trimming took 0 bases from V and 1 from J, leaving 4 bases between them.

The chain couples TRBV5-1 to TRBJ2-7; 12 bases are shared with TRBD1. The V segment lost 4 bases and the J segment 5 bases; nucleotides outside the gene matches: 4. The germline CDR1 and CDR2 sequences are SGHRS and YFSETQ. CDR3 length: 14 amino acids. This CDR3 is CASSPGQGAHEQYF. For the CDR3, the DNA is TGCGCCAGCAGCCCGGGACAGGGGGCACACGAGCAGTACTTC.

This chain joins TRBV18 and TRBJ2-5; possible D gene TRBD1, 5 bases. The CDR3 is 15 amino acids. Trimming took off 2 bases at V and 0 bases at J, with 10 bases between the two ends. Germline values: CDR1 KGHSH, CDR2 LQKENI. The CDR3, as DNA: TGTGCCAGCTCACCAAGGGGTTTCGACCAAGAGACCCAGTACTTC. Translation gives CASSPRGFDQETQYF.

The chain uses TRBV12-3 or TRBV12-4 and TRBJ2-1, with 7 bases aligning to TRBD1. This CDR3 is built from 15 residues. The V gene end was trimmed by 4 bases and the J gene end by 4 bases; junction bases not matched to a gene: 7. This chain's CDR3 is CASSSRDSKYNEQFF. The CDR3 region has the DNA TGTGCCAGCAGTTCGAGGGACAGTAAATACAATGAGCAGTTCTTC.

CDR3: CASSQDSAYEQYF. CDR3 coding DNA: TGTGCCAGCAGCCAGGACAGTGCCTACGAGCAGTACTTC. The chain is built from TRBV4-2 and TRBJ2-7, with a weak D call TRBD1 (6 bases). Germline V gene lookup returns CDR1 LGHNA and CDR2 YNFKEQ. The CDR3 extends over 13 amino acids. The germline V and J ends were trimmed by 3 bases and 2 bases, with 8 bases remaining between them.

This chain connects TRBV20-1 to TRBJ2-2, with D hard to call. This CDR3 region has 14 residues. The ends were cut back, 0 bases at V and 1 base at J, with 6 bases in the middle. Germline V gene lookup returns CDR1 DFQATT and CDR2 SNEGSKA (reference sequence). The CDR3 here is CSARDPGNTGELFF. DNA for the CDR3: TGCAGTGCTAGAGATCCAGGGAACACCGGGGAGCTGTTTTTT.

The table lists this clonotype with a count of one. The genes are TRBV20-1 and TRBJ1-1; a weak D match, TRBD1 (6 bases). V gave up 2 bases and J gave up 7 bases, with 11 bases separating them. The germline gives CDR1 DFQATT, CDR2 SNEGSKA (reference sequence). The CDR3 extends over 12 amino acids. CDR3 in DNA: TGCAGTGCTAGAACGGACAGTTTTGAAGCTTTCTTT. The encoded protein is CSARTDSFEAFF.